This T cell receptor beta chain derives from a study of blood T cells in healthy people across ages (dated by TCRdb to about 2015). Background on the whole study: In model experiments, template switching captured roughly one uniquely barcoded TCR beta cDNA molecule for every two T cells. Using deep sequencing normalized with unique cDNA molecular identifiers, the study measured how TCR beta repertoire diversity changes with age. The donors were divided into four age groups: young (average approximately 17 years), middle-aged (about 39), aged (approximately 62) and long-lived (nearly 85). To avoid experimental bias, donors of different ages were distributed randomly across sequencing lanes. Two additional independent replicas of 1 million unique cDNA reads from the same blood draw were analyzed for two donors (one aged 18 to 30 and one aged 80 or older). Study-wide findings and limitations: The long-lived group showed more naive CD4+ T cells, fewer expanded clones and increased TCR diversity than the aged group, suggesting age selection. Because donor CMV infection status was unknown, age-related changes in expanded clonotypes were potentially confounded. Since profiling was done on bulk unsorted PBMCs, naive and antigen-experienced compartments could not be conclusively compared. The percentage of naive T cells measured by flow cytometry correlated strongly with observed TCR beta diversity. As age increased, observed TCR beta diversity per million T cells dropped in a roughly linear way, and a significant reduction was already evident by age about 40. Estimates of total diversity based on one million sequenced T cells were considered lower bounds and underestimates.

Comment on this clonotype: Its antigen is still unknown. Base qualities were left out, and no much larger clone turns up one base away.

Unmatched junction bases come to 8, with V trimmed by 6 bases and J by 0 bases. The germline V gene (reference sequence) provides CDR1 DFQATT and CDR2 SNEGSKA. The CDR3 has 14 amino acids, counting the end cysteine and phenylalanine. Only the CDR3 portion is preserved as DNA: 42 bases, with reading frame beginning at the first base. Systemically healthy Caucasian individuals from Russia, around 38 in total and aged roughly 6 to 95 years, were included as donors. Each donor gave around 9.9 milliliters of peripheral blood, collected into EDTA-treated Vacutainer tubes. Ficoll-Paque density-gradient centrifugation was used to isolate PBMCs, with at least 7 million obtained per sample. Trizol reagent was used to extract total RNA from the PBMCs, yielding at least 6 micrograms per sample. The percentages of naive CD45RAhigh/CD27high T cells were determined by flow cytometry on a PBMC aliquot from every donor.

Preparation of the library involved 5' RACE. The sequencer listed for this sample is Illumina HiSeq 2500. The second PCR ran for roughly 7 to 11 cycles and used a J-beta primer mix along with a sample-barcoded 5' primer. A unique molecular identifier was introduced onto each TCR beta cDNA molecule by a template-switch 5' adaptor carrying 12 random nucleotides. Each sample yielded at least 2.5 million CDR3-containing paired-end reads. First-strand cDNA was synthesized from all RNA with the Mint cDNA synthesis kit, primed by a TRBC-specific oligonucleotide. After uracil-DNA glycosylase treatment, a first 18-cycle PCR used universal primers M1SS and BC2_uni_R on all cDNA. In the source study's methods: For normalization, 1 million high-quality reads, each with a distinct molecular identifier, were randomly selected from each sample. Reads with shared molecular identifiers were discarded instead of being binned into consensus sequences. MiTCR, run with a Q25 quality threshold and the strictest error-elimination algorithm, handled CDR3 identification, clonotype clustering and error correction. A nonparametric unseen species model with Euler transformation was used to estimate a lower bound on total TCR beta diversity. Using fastp at Q25 and MiXCR, TCRdb reprocessed the public reads and kept productive beta chains. Rows with a matching CDR3 protein are joined into one entry that keeps the most common DNA and genes. The V and J calls were not made by the authors but by TCRdb's processing. The sample table records 920,000 or so distinct CDR3 sequences; around 45% of these occur just once. Together, the top ten hold around 18% of the sample.

The source of this sequence is a woman aged 55-75 years in good health. The chain couples TRBV20-1 to TRBJ2-7, with 7 bases matching TRBD2. The sample was blood. The CDR3 region has the sequence CSASRGGGSYEQYF. At the DNA level, the sequence is TGCAGTGCGAGCCGCGGCGGGGGCTCCTACGAGCAGTACTTC.